One sample yielded the 27 T cell receptor beta chains listed below, sequenced in a study of blood T cells in healthy people across ages. Combining a sample-barcoded 5' primer with a J-beta primer mix, a second PCR ran for roughly 7 to 11 cycles. TCRdb itself ran the 5' RACE reads through MiXCR, one entry per CDR3 protein. The table includes 1 million to 1.2 million distinct CDR3 sequences, more than 30% detected once. The sequencing input was blood. These receptor sequences come from a man aged 18 to 29 in good health.

This clonotype occurred many times. The rearrangement joins TRBV14 to TRBJ1-6; D is undetermined. This CDR3 spans 18 amino acids. Germline V gene lookup returns CDR1 SGHDN and CDR2 FVKESK. V lost 0 bases and J 7 bases, leaving 19 bases between the germline ends. CDR3 amino acids: CASSQDDWTRPWNSPLHF. The CDR3 DNA reads as TGTGCCAGCAGCCAAGATGACTGGACCAGACCTTGGAATTCACCCCTCCACTTT.

The chain joins TRBV9 to TRBJ2-1, with D maybe TRBD1 (6 bases). The CDR3 is 16 residues long. Germline CDR1 and CDR2: SGDLS and YYNGEE. V lost 0 bases and J 7 bases, leaving 17 bases between the germline ends. CDR3 amino acids: CASSVGQGFLENEQFF. As DNA, the CDR3 is TGTGCCAGCAGCGTAGGGCAGGGGTTTTTGGAAAATGAGCAGTTCTTC.

At least ten counts were recorded for this clonotype. V gene TRBV27 combines with J gene TRBJ1-2; a weak D match, TRBD1 (5 bases). Trimming left V 2 bases short and J 6 bases short, with 10 bases between. This CDR3 spans 13 amino acids. The V gene's germline CDR1 is MNHEY and CDR2 SMNVEV (reference sequence). The CDR3 here is CASSLGRGNGYTF. CDR3 coding DNA: TGTGCCAGCAGTTTAGGTCGGGGGAATGGCTACACCTTC.

In this sample, this clonotype turned up a few times. This sequence joins TRBV20-1 and TRBJ2-3; 10 bases fit TRBD2. After removal of 8 bases from V and 7 bases from J, the junction contained 9 bases not matched to a gene. The CDR3 has 13 amino acids. The germline V gene encodes CDR1 DFQATT and CDR2 SNEGSKA (reference sequence). The CDR3 nucleotides are TGCAGTCCGGGAGCGGGGGGGCGGAATACGCAGTATTTT. Amino acid sequence: CSPGAGGRNTQYF.

The chain has TRBV28 and TRBJ2-7; tentatively, D is TRBD1 (5 bases). CDR1 is MDHEN and CDR2 is SYDVKM in the germline V gene. The CDR3 extends over 13 amino acids. V lost 2 bases and J 7 bases, leaving 12 bases between the germline ends. CDR3 DNA: TGTGCCAGCAGTTTAAGGGGTTCTCGAGAGCAGTACTTC. This encodes CASSLRGSREQYF.

This clonotype appeared a single time. This chain connects TRBV6-6 to TRBJ2-1; TRBD1 matches at 9 bases. Matching the DNA end better, TRBJ2-7 makes the J call doubtful. From germline, CDR1 is MNHNY and CDR2 SVGAGI (reference sequence). There are 15 residues in the CDR3. Here the CDR3 reads CASSLGQGNHNEQYF. For the CDR3, the DNA is TGTGCCAGCAGTTTGGGACAGGGAAACCACAATGAGCAGTACTTC.

The table lists this clonotype with a few counts. CDR3 residues: CASSLQGKGYTF. The CDR3 nucleotides are TGTGCCAGCAGCTTACAGGGGAAAGGCTACACCTTC. The chain is built from TRBV7-2 and TRBJ1-2; maybe TRBD1 (6 bases). CDR1 is SGHTA and CDR2 is FQGNSA in the germline V gene. The CDR3 loop spans 12 amino acids. V was trimmed by 2 bases and J by 8 bases, leaving 9 bases between them.

The CDR3 reads CAISEGQRSGGELFF. CDR3 coding DNA: TGTGCCATCAGTGAGGGGCAGAGGAGTGGCGGGGAGCTGTTTTTT. The V and J genes are TRBV10-3 and TRBJ2-2; the D is unclear. The CDR3 covers 15 residues. Germline V CDR1 and CDR2: ENHRY, SYGVKD. Trimming removed 2 bases at V and 7 bases at J, with 14 bases between.

A few counts support this clonotype. The chain joins TRBV4-1 to TRBJ2-1; D is possibly TRBD2 (5 bases). The CDR3 is made up of 15 amino acids. V was cut by 5 bases and J by 8 bases, with 19 bases left in between. From germline, CDR1 is MGHRA and CDR2 YSYEKL. CDR3 amino acids: CASSLRLPTRDEQFF. CDR3 nucleotides: TGCGCCAGCAGCTTAAGACTACCTACCCGGGATGAGCAGTTCTTC.

This clonotype has only a few counts. The chain carries TRBV4-1 and TRBJ2-3; weak D call: TRBD2 (6 bases). Germline CDR1 and CDR2: MGHRA and YSYEKL. CDR3 size: 16 residues. V was cut by 0 bases and J by 6 bases, with 16 bases left in between. CDR3 DNA: TGCGCCAGCAGCCAAGATACTAGCACTGGGGCGGATACGCAGTATTTT. It is translated as CASSQDTSTGADTQYF.

This clonotype was recorded many times. The gene calls are TRBV7-9 and TRBJ2-7; the D is unclear. There are 16 residues in the CDR3. Trimming cost V 5 bases and J 0 bases, with 17 bases left between them. The germline CDR1 and CDR2 sequences are SEHNR and FQNEAQ (reference sequence). The CDR3 coding sequence is TGTGCCAGCAGCGCATCGCGAGGACCTAACTCCTACGAGCAGTACTTC. Amino acid sequence: CASSASRGPNSYEQYF.

As for this clonotype: The junction does not match germline at one end; this may be a read error. The V and J genes are TRBV20-1 and TRBJ1-4; D might be TRBD1 (6 bases). Germline-derived CDR1 and CDR2 are DFQATT and SNEGSKA (reference sequence). The CDR3 spans 13 residues. The CDR3, as DNA: TGCAGTGCTATTCAACAGGGAAATGAAAAACCGTTTTTT. Translating it yields CSAIQQGNEKPFF.

This chain uses TRBV5-1 with TRBJ2-7, with TRBD1 matching over 7 bases. V gave up 4 bases and J gave up 4 bases; unmatched junction bases: 14. CDR1 is SGHRS and CDR2 is YFSETQ in the germline V gene. This CDR3 has 16 residues. Written as DNA, the CDR3 is TGCGCCAGCAGCCCGAGGACAGGACCCCCCATTTACGAGCAGTACTTC. Translation gives CASSPRTGPPIYEQYF.

This clonotype was found many times. The V and J genes are TRBV5-1 and TRBJ2-5; unclear D gene. V was trimmed by 1 base and J by 3 bases, leaving 7 bases between them. The CDR3 is 13 amino acids. The germline CDR1 and CDR2 sequences are SGHRS and YFSETQ. The CDR3 DNA follows: TGCGCCAGCAGCTTGACAGTTGAAGAGACCCAGTACTTC. It encodes CASSLTVEETQYF. The entire variable domain, with the rest obtained from reference TRBV5-1 and TRBJ2-5, is as follows: KAGVTQTPRYLIKTRGQQVTLSCSPISGHRSVSWYQQTPGQGLQFLFEYFSETQRNKGNFPGRFSGRQFSNSRSEMNVSTLELGDSALYLCASSLTVEETQYFGPGTRLLVL.

The genes are TRBV20-1 and TRBJ1-1; 8 bases align to TRBD1. The V segment lost 4 bases and the J segment 3 bases; nucleotides outside the gene matches: 7. CDR1 and CDR2 from the germline V gene are DFQATT and SNEGSKA (reference sequence). The CDR3 totals 14 residues. This CDR3 reads CSATGQEGDTEAFF. The CDR3 region has the DNA TGCAGTGCTACGGGACAGGAAGGCGACACTGAAGCTTTCTTT.

This clonotype was observed a handful of times. This rearrangement joins TRBV20-1 to TRBJ1-1, with no clear D. CDR3 length: 16 amino acids. With 0 bases removed from V and 4 bases from J, the gap between germline ends came to 18 bases. Looked up from germline, CDR1 is DFQATT and CDR2 is SNEGSKA (reference sequence). The CDR3: CSARDPTLSKGTEAFF. CDR3 bases: TGCAGTGCTAGAGATCCGACGCTCAGCAAGGGCACTGAAGCTTTCTTT.

The chain couples TRBV12-3 or TRBV12-4 to TRBJ1-5, with a possible D match to TRBD1 (5 bases). Trimming left V 6 bases short and J 1 base short, with 10 bases between. The CDR3 extends over 14 amino acids. The CDR3 sequence: CASSYEGSNQPQHF. CDR3 nucleotide sequence: TGTGCCAGCAGCTATGAGGGGAGCAATCAGCCCCAGCATTTT.

The chain couples TRBV4-2 to TRBJ2-5, with 9 bases that match TRBD2. Germline lookup yields CDR1 LGHNA and CDR2 YNFKEQ. V dropped 0 bases and J dropped 1; count of bases not matched to a gene: 15. The CDR3 extends over 20 amino acids. CDR3 coding DNA: TGTGCCAGCAGCCAAGATCTTTGGTGGACTAGCGTATCCCCCCAAGAGACCCAGTACTTC. Its protein is CASSQDLWWTSVSPQETQYF.

This clonotype was picked up a small number of times. The CDR3: CASSFRDIPTDTQYF. The CDR3 DNA reads TGTGCCAGCAGCTTTAGGGACATACCCACAGATACGCAGTATTTT. J is TRBJ2-3 and V is TRBV7-9; a possible D gene is TRBD1 (6 bases). The V gene lost 3 bases and the J gene lost 2 bases, with 12 bases spanning the gap. The germline V gene encodes CDR1 SEHNR and CDR2 FQNEAQ (reference sequence). The CDR3 contains 15 residues.

Concerning this clonotype: A much larger clonotype is one base distant, so this may be a read error. The CDR3 nucleotides read TGTGCCACCAGTGATGCCGGGACCAATCAGGTGCAGTATTTT. This sequence encodes CATSDAGTNQVQYF. The gene calls are TRBV24-1 and TRBJ2-3; D is perhaps TRBD1 or TRBD2 (5 bases each). The germline V gene encodes CDR1 KGHDR and CDR2 SFDVKD. V lost 3 bases and J lost 11, with 17 bases in between. The CDR3 is 14 amino acids.

For the CDR3, the DNA is TGTGCTAGTGACCTTGGGGGGTCCGAGCAGTACTTC. Translated, it gives CASDLGGSEQYF. The chain employs TRBV12-5 and TRBJ2-7; D might be TRBD2 (6 bases). The V end was cut by 7 bases, the J end by 6 bases, with 13 bases between. The CDR3 extends over 12 amino acids. The germline V gene encodes CDR1 LGHNT and CDR2 FRNRAP.

The chain carries TRBV20-1 and TRBJ2-3, with 7 bases lining up with TRBD2. J lost 0 bases, V lost 6 bases, and 9 bases had no gene match. Germline CDR1 DFQATT, CDR2 SNEGSKA (reference sequence). The CDR3 contains 15 residues. The CDR3 sequence is CSAEPGGGSTDTQYF. Written as DNA, the CDR3 is TGCAGTGCCGAGCCTGGGGGGGGTAGCACAGATACGCAGTATTTT.

V is TRBV9 and J is TRBJ1-1; D is possibly TRBD1 (6 bases). CDR1 SGDLS and CDR2 YYNGEE come from the germline V gene. V dropped 0 bases and J dropped 0 bases, with 9 bases sitting between them. The CDR3 extends over 15 amino acids. The CDR3 spells CASSVEGHLNTEAFF. CDR3 DNA sequence: TGTGCCAGCAGCGTAGAGGGACATCTGAACACTGAAGCTTTCTTT.

Many counts were recorded for this clonotype. V is TRBV9 and J is TRBJ1-2, with D unclear. Trimming cost V 0 bases and J 6 bases, with 15 bases left between them. The germline V gene encodes CDR1 SGDLS and CDR2 YYNGEE. The CDR3 is 15 residues long. The CDR3 nucleotides read TGTGCCAGCAGCGTAGGCGGTATTAGACCTGATGGCTACACCTTC. Its protein is CASSVGGIRPDGYTF.

This clonotype was detected many times. The rearrangement links TRBV13 to TRBJ2-3, with D possibly TRBD2 on 5 matching bases. Trimming removed 6 bases from V and 0 bases from J, with 10 bases in between. The CDR3 covers 14 residues. Germline V gene lookup returns CDR1 PRHDT and CDR2 FYEKMQ (reference sequence). This chain's CDR3 is CASSSTTSTDTQYF. The CDR3 DNA follows: TGTGCCAGCAGTTCGACTACTAGCACAGATACGCAGTATTTT.

For the CDR3, the DNA is TGTGCCAGCTCAGGGAACAGCACCTTGAGGGATACGCAGTATTTT. Translating it yields CASSGNSTLRDTQYF. This chain uses TRBV18 with TRBJ2-3; the D is unclear. There are 15 residues in the CDR3. Trimming left V 5 bases short and J 6 bases short, with 18 bases between. Germline V gene sequence: CDR1 KGHSH, CDR2 LQKENI. Based on the CDR3 plus reference TRBV18 and TRBJ2-3, the full variable domain is NAGVMQNPRHLVRRRGQEARLRCSPMKGHSHVYWYRQLPEEGLKFMVYLQKENIIDESGMPKERFSAEFPKEGPSILRIQQVVRGDSAAYFCASSGNSTLRDTQYFGPGTRLTVL.

This clonotype was recorded at least ten times. V and J are TRBV28 and TRBJ2-5, with no clear D. V was clipped by 6 bases and J by 2 bases, with 4 bases between them. This CDR3 contains 11 residues. Germline lookup yields CDR1 MDHEN and CDR2 SYDVKM. CDR3 in DNA: TGTGCCAGCAGGACTCAAGAGACCCAGTACTTC. It is translated as CASRTQETQYF. Looking up the rest from reference TRBV28 and TRBJ2-5 gives the full variable domain: DVKVTQSSRYLVKRTGEKVFLECVQDMDHENMFWYRQDPGLGLRLIYFSYDVKMKEKGDIPEGYSVSREKKERFSLILESASTNQTSMYLCASRTQETQYFGPGTRLLVL.